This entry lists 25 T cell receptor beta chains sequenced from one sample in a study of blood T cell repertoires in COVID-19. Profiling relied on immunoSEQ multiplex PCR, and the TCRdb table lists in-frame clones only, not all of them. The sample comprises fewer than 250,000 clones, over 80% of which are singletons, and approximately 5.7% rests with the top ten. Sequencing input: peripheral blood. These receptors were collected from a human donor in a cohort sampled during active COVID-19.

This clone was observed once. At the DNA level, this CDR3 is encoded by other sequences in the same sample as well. CDR3 protein: CASSSSSYEQYF. DNA for the CDR3: TGTGCCAGTAGTTCGAGTTCCTACGAGCAGTACTTC. This chain uses TRBV19 with TRBJ2-7, with D unresolved. Trimming left V 5 bases short and J 1 base short, with 6 bases between. Germline V gene lookup returns CDR1 LNHDA and CDR2 SQIVND (reference sequence). The CDR3 covers 12 residues. The whole variable domain, filled in from reference TRBV19 and TRBJ2-7, reads DGGITQSPKYLFRKEGQNVTLSCEQNLNHDAMYWYRQDPGQGLRLIYYSQIVNDFQKGDIAEGYSVSREKKESFPLTVTSAQKNPTAFYLCASSSSSYEQYFGPGTRLTVT.

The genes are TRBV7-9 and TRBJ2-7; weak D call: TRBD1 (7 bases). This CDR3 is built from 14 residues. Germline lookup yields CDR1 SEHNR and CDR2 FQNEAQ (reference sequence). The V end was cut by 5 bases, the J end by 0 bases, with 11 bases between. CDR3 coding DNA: TGTGCCAGCAGCCGCGGGGACAGCTCCTACGAGCAGTACTTC. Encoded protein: CASSRGDSSYEQYF.

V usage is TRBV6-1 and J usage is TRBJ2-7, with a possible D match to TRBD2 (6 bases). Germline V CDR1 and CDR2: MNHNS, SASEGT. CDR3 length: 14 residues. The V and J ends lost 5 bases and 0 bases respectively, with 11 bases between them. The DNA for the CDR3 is TGTGCCAGCAGTACCCGACTAGACTCCTACGAGCAGTACTTC. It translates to CASSTRLDSYEQYF.

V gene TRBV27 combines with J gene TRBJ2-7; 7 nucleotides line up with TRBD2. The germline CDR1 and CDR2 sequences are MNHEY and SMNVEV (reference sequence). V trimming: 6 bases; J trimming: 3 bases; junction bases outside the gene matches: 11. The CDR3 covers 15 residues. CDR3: CASSPRGGTYYEQYF. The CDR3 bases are TGTGCCAGCAGCCCCCGGGGAGGGACCTACTACGAGCAGTACTTC.

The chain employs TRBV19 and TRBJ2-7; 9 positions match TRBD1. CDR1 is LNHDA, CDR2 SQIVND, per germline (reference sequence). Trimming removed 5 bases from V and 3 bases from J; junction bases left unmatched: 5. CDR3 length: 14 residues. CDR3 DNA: TGTGCCAGTAGTTTCGGGACAGGGAACTACGAGCAGTACTTC. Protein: CASSFGTGNYEQYF.

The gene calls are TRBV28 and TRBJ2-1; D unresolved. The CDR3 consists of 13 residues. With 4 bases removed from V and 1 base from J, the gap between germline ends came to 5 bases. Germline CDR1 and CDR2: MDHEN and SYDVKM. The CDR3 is CASSSQSYNEQFF. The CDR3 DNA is TGTGCCAGCAGTTCCCAGTCCTACAATGAGCAGTTCTTC.

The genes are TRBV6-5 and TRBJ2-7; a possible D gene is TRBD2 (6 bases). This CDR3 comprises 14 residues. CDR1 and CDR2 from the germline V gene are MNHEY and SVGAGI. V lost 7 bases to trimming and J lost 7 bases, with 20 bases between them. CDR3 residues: CASNSPGLFEEQYF. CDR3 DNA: TGTGCCAGCAATAGTCCGGGACTCTTCGAGGAGCAGTACTTC.

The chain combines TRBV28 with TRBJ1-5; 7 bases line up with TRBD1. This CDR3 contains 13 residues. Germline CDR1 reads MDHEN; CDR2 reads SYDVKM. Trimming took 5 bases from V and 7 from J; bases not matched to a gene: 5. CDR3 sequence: CASSEGAMQPQHF. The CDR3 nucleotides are TGTGCCAGCAGTGAGGGGGCAATGCAGCCCCAGCATTTT.

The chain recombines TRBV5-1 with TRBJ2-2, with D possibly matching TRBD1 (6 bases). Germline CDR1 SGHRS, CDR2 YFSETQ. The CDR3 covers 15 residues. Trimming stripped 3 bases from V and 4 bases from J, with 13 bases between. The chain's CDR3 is CASSWDIRITGELFF. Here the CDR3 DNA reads TGCGCCAGCAGCTGGGACATTCGCATCACCGGGGAGCTGTTTTTT.

The CDR3 bases are TGTGCCAGCAGCCTCCTGGGGGGGGTCACCTCGGCCGGGGAGCTGTTTTTT. Translating gives CASSLLGGVTSAGELFF. This rearrangement joins TRBV5-8 to TRBJ2-2; 7 positions match TRBD2. Looked up from germline, CDR1 is SGHTS and CDR2 is YDEGEE. With 4 bases clipped from V and 6 bases from J, the junction kept 15 bases outside the gene matches. This CDR3 is 17 amino acids long. The full variable domain, rest sourced from reference TRBV5-8 and TRBJ2-2, is EAGVTQSPTHLIKTRGQQATLRCSPISGHTSVYWYQQALGLGLQFLLWYDEGEERNRGNFPPRFSGRQFPNYSSELNVNALELEDSALYLCASSLLGGVTSAGELFFGEGSRLTVL.

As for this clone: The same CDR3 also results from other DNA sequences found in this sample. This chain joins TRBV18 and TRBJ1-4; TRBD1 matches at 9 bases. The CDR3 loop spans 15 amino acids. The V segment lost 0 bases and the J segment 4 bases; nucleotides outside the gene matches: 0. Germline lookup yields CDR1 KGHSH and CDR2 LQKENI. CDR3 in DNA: TGTGCCAGCTCACCACCGGGACAGGGTAATGAAAAACTGTTTTTT. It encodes CASSPPGQGNEKLFF. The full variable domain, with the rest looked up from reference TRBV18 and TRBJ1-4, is NAGVMQNPRHLVRRRGQEARLRCSPMKGHSHVYWYRQLPEEGLKFMVYLQKENIIDESGMPKERFSAEFPKEGPSILRIQQVVRGDSAAYFCASSPPGQGNEKLFFGSGTQLSVL.

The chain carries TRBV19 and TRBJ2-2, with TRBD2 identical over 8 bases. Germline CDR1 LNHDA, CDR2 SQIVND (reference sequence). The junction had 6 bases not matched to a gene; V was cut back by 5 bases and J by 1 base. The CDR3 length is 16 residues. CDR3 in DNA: TGTGCCAGTAGTTACAGTAGCGGGATGAACACCGGGGAGCTGTTTTTT. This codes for CASSYSSGMNTGELFF.

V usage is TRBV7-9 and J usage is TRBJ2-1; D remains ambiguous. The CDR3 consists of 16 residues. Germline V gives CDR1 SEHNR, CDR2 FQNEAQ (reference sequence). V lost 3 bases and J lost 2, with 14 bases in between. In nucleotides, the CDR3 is TGTGCCAGCAGCTTTTCCAGCGCCAAACCCTACAATGAGCAGTTCTTC. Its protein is CASSFSSAKPYNEQFF.

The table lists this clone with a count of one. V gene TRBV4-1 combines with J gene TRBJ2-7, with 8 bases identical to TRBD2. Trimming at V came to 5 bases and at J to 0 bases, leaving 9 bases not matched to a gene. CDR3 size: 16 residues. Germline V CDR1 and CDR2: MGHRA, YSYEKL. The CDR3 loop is CASSYPSGGSSYEQYF. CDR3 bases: TGCGCCAGCAGCTATCCCAGCGGGGGTAGCTCCTACGAGCAGTACTTC.

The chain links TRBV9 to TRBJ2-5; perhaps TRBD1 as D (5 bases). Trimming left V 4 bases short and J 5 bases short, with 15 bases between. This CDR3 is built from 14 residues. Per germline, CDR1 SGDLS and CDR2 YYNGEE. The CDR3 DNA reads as TGTGCCAGCAGCATCTCAGGGTTCCGGGAGACCCAGTACTTC. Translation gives CASSISGFRETQYF.

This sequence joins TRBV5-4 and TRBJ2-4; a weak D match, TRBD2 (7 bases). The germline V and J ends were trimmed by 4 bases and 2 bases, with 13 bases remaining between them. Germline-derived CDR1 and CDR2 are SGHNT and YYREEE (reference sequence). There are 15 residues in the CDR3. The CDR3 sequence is CASSLQRDTKNIQYF. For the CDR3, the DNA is TGTGCCAGCAGCCTCCAGCGGGACACCAAAAACATTCAGTACTTC.

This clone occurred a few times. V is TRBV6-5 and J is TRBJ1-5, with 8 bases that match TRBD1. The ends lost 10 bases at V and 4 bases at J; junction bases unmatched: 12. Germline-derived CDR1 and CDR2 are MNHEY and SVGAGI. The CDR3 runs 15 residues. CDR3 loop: CATYVSGGPNQPQHF. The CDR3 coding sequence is TGTGCCACCTACGTATCAGGGGGCCCTAATCAGCCCCAGCATTTT.

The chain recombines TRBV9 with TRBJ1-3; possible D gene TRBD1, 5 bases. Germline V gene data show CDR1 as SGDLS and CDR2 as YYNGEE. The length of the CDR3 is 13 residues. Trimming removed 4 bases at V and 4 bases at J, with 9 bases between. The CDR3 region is CASSQHRGNTIYF. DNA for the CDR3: TGTGCCAGCAGCCAGCACAGGGGAAACACCATATATTTT.

CDR3 sequence (DNA): TGCAGTGCTAGTGCCAGGGTGACTCGGTCACCCCTCCACTTT. It specifies CSASARVTRSPLHF. J is TRBJ1-6 and V is TRBV20-1; tentatively, D is TRBD1 (5 bases). The CDR3 consists of 14 residues. V lost 3 bases and J lost 10, with 16 bases in between. Germline V lookup: CDR1 DFQATT, CDR2 SNEGSKA (reference sequence).

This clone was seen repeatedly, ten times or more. The CDR3 loop is CASSIDLGEVNEQFF. CDR3 bases: TGTGCCAGTAGTATAGATTTAGGGGAAGTAAATGAGCAGTTCTTC. The J gene is TRBJ2-1, the V gene TRBV19; the D gene is possibly TRBD1 (5 bases). CDR3 length equals 15 residues. The germline V gene has CDR1 LNHDA and CDR2 SQIVND (reference sequence). V was trimmed by 0 bases and J by 7 bases, leaving 13 bases between them.

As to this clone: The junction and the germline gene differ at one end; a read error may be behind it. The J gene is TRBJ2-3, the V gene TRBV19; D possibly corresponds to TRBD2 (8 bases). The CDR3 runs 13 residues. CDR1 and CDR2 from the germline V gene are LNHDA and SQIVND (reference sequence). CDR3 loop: CASSSAGTRRGHF. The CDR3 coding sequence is TGTGCCAGTAGTTCAGCCGGGACTAGGAGGGGGCATTTT.

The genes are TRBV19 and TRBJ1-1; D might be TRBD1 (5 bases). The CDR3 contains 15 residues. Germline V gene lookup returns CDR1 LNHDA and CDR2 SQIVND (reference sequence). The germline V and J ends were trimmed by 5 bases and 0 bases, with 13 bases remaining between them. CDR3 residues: CASSETGLMNTEAFF. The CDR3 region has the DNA TGTGCCAGTAGTGAAACAGGTCTTATGAACACTGAAGCTTTCTTT.

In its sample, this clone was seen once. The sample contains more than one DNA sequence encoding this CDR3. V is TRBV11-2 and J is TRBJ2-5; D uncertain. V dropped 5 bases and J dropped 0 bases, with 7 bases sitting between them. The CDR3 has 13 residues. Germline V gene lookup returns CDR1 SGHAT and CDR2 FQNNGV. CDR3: CASSRDNQETQYF. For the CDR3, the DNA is TGTGCCAGCAGCCGTGACAACCAAGAGACCCAGTACTTC.

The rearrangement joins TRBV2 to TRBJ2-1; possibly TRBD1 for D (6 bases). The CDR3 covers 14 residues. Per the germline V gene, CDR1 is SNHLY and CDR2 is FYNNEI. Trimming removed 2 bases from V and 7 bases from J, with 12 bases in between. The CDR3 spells CASSEFRGSNEQFF. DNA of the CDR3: TGTGCCAGCAGTGAATTCAGGGGTTCTAATGAGCAGTTCTTC. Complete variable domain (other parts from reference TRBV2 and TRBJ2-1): EPEVTQTPSHQVTQMGQEVILRCVPISNHLYFYWYRQILGQKVEFLVSFYNNEISEKSEIFDDQFSVERPDGSNFTLKIRSTKLEDSAMYFCASSEFRGSNEQFFGPGTRLTVL.

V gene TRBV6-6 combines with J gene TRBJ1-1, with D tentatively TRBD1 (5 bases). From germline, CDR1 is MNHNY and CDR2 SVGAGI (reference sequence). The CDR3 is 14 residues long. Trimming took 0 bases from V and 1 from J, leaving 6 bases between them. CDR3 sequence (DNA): TGTGCCAGCAGTTACTCACAGGCGAACACTGAAGCTTTCTTT. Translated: CASSYSQANTEAFF.